This TCR beta chain was recovered during a study of blood T cell repertoires in COVID-19. Study background: Donors in the United States, Italy and Spain gave samples during acute or convalescent COVID-19.

J was trimmed by 10 bases and V by 4 bases; bases with no gene match: 8. The CDR3 is 15 residues long. Germline CDR1 reads LNHDA; CDR2 reads SQIVND (reference sequence). This clone appeared a single time. How the authors handled the data: How many nucleated cells were present was estimated from reference gene primer amplification. The data were produced by immunoSEQ multiplex PCR, yet TCRdb's version contains in-frame clones alone and is incomplete. The DNA was the basis for D and trimming; V, J and clone size are from that table. The table lists 25,000 to 30,000 clones, 80% of them singletons. The sequenced sample consisted of peripheral blood. The gene calls are TRBV19 and TRBJ1-6, with 9 bases identical to TRBD1. The source is a woman aged 70-85 years with acute or convalescent COVID-19. Here the CDR3 DNA reads TGTGCCAGTAGTAAACAGGGGGCGGATGGATCACCCCTCCACTTT. Its protein is CASSKQGADGSPLHF.